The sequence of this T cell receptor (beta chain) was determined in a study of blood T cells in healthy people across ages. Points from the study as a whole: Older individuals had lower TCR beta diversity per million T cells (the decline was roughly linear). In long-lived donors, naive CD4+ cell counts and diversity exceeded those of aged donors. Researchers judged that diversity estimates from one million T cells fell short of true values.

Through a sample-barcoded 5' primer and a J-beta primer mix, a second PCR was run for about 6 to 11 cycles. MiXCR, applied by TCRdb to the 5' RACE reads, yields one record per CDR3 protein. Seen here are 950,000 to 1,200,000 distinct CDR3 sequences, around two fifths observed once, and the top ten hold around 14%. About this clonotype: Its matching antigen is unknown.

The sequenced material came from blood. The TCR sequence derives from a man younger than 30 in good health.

The CDR3 DNA sequence: TGTGCCAGCAGTATAACACAGGGAGGCACTGAAGCTTTCTTT. Translation: CASSITQGGTEAFF. V usage is TRBV6-2 or TRBV6-3 and J usage is TRBJ1-1; possible D gene TRBD1, 6 bases. CDR3 length equals 14 residues. CDR1 and CDR2 (germline): MNHEY, SVGEGT. Deletions cut 5 bases from V and 4 bases from J, with 14 bases between.